This T cell receptor (beta chain) was obtained from a study of cytomegalovirus exposure and HLA in healthy donors. From germline, CDR1 is WNHNN and CDR2 SYGVQD (reference sequence). The CDR3 is made up of 20 amino acids. Unmatched junction bases numbered 14, after V lost 1 base and J lost 2 bases. 13 Jbeta primers and 60 Vbeta primers were used for the PCR. Profiling relied on immunoSEQ multiplex PCR, and the TCRdb table lists in-frame clones only, not all of them. The sample holds 150,000 or so clones, around 77% seen once. The sequence derives from a woman aged 40-49 years in good health and CMV-seropositive. The chain combines TRBV10-1 with TRBJ1-3; TRBD1 matches 10 bases. The sequencing input was PBMCs. DNA of the CDR3: TGCGCCAGCAGTGAGTGGGGACAGGGGATCTCGTCGATCCCTGGAAACACCATATATTTT. Translated: CASSEWGQGISSIPGNTIYF.